This T cell receptor (beta chain) originates from a study of control samples from healthy donors and cancer patients. Germline assignment: CDR1 MGHRA and CDR2 YSYEKL. The CDR3 length is 15 residues. Trimming cost V 1 base and J 4 bases, with 13 bases left between them. Clones were sequenced by immunoSEQ multiplex PCR, and TCRdb holds only the in-frame ones, with some missing. The sample contains 150,000 to 200,000 clones, roughly 94% of which appear only once. The chain joins TRBV4-1 to TRBJ1-2, with D unresolved. Specimen: blood. The source of this sequence is a woman in her 40s in good health. CDR3 region: CASSQVVSVTYGYTF. The CDR3, as DNA: TGCGCCAGCAGCCAAGTGGTTTCTGTAACCTATGGCTACACCTTC.